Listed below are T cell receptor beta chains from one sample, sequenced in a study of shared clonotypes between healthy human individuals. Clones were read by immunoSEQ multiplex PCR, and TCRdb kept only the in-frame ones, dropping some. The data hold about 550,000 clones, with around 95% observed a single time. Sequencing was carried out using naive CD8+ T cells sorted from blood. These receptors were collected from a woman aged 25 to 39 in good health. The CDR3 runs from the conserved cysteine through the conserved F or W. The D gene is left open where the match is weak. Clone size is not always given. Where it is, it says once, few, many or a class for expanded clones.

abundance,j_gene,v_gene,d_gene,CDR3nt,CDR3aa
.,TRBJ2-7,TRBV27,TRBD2,TGTGCCAGCAGTCTGACTAGCGGGAGCCTCTACGAGCAGTACTTC,CASSLTSGSLYEQYF
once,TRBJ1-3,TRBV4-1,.,TGCGCCAGCAGCTATCTCGGGACCGACCGGGGGAACACCATATATTTT,CASSYLGTDRGNTIYF
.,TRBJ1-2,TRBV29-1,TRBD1,TGCAGCGTTGTCGCGATGGACAGGGGGCGCGATGGCTACACCTTC,CSVVAMDRGRDGYTF
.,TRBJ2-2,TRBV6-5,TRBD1,TGTGCCAGCAGTTCCCTGGACAGGAAAAACACCGGGGAGCTGTTTTTT,CASSSLDRKNTGELFF
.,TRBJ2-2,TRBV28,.,TGTGCCAGCAGTTTTTGGGGGGAGCTGTTTTTT,CASSFWGELFF
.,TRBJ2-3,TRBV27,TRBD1,TGTGCCAGCAGTCCCTCACTCGGGACAGGGGTTTTAGATACGCAGTATTTT,CASSPSLGTGVLDTQYF
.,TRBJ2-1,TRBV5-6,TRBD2,TGTGCCAGCAGCCCTGGACTAGCCAGAAATGAGCAGTTCTTC,CASSPGLARNEQFF
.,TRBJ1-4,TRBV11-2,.,TGTGCCAGCAGCTTAGCAGGTGGTGAAAAACTGTTTTTT,CASSLAGGEKLFF
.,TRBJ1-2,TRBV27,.,TGTGCCAGCAGCAACAGGGAGGGAAACTATGGCTACACCTTC,CASSNREGNYGYTF
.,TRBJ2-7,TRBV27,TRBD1,TGTGCCAGCAGTTTCCAGCCGGGACAGGGTACCTCCTACGAGCAGTACTTC,CASSFQPGQGTSYEQYF
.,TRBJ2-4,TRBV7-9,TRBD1,TGTGCCAGCAGCCAGCGCAGGGGGCGCGAGAACATTCAGTACTTC,CASSQRRGRENIQYF
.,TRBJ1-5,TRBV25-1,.,TGTGCCAGCAGAAAGACGGGGTACAATCAGCCCCAGCATTTT,CASRKTGYNQPQHF
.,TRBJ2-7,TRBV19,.,TGTGCCAGTAGTTCGACGGAGAGCTCCTACGAGCAGTACTTC,CASSSTESSYEQYF
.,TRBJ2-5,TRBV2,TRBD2,TGTGCCAGCAGCACGGGGGGGCAAGAGACCCAGTACTTC,CASSTGGQETQYF
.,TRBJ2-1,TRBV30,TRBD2,TGTGCCTGGAGTGTACTCGGTGTTGGACTAGCGGGAGGCAATGAGCAGTTCTTC,CAWSVLGVGLAGGNEQFF
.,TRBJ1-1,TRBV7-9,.,TGTGCCAGCAGCCCCCCCTCAAAGAACACTGAAGCTTTCTTT,CASSPPSKNTEAFF
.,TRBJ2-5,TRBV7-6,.,TGTGCCAGCAGCTTAGGACAGCAAGAGACCCAGTACTTC,CASSLGQQETQYF